Presented here are 10 T cell receptor beta chains from one specimen sequenced in a study of human T cells and chemical hapten exposure. Time point described: patch test 1, 2 weeks after DPC sensitization. Treatment indicated: therapeutic diphenylcyclopropenone sensitization with weekly scalp DPC. TCRdb processed the RACE reads anew with MiXCR; each CDR3 protein has one entry. The sample includes 340,000 or so distinct CDR3 sequences, around 6.9% of them seen just once. The specimen was whole blood, collected in connection with sensitization to the hapten diphenylcyclopropenone (DPC). The receptors were sampled from a woman between 18 and 30 years old with alopecia areata. Some clones in this sample may be carry-over from other donors' samples.

At least ten counts were recorded for this clonotype. The chain joins TRBV5-1 to TRBJ2-5, with 7 bases aligning to TRBD1. Germline CDR1 reads SGHRS; CDR2 reads YFSETQ. The CDR3 is 14 amino acids. The V segment lost 7 bases and the J segment 1 base; nucleotides outside the gene matches: 7. This CDR3 is CASYQGQLQETQYF. CDR3 nucleotides: TGCGCCAGCTACCAGGGACAGCTCCAAGAGACCCAGTACTTC.

The J gene is TRBJ2-1, the V gene TRBV7-2; tentatively, D is TRBD1 (5 bases). The CDR3 extends over 15 amino acids. Germline V gene data show CDR1 as SGHTA and CDR2 as FQGNSA. Deletions cut 1 base from V and 16 bases from J, with 23 bases between. For the CDR3, the DNA is TGTGCCAGCAGCTTAGAGGCTGGGGCTCTAATAGCTCAATTCTTC. Protein sequence: CASSLEAGALIAQFF.

This sequence joins TRBV5-4 and TRBJ1-2; D not certain. Germline CDR1 is SGHNT and CDR2 is YYREEE (reference sequence). This CDR3 is built from 15 residues. Trimming shortened V by 4 bases and J by 3 bases, and 16 bases separated the two germline ends. The CDR3 nucleotides are TGTGCCAGCAGCCGTCCGGACGGACCAGACTATGGCTACACCTTC. Translating it yields CASSRPDGPDYGYTF.

A few counts support this clonotype. The chain couples TRBV3-1 to TRBJ1-5; D is perhaps TRBD1 (6 bases). The germline gives CDR1 LGHDT, CDR2 YNNKEL (reference sequence). Trimming left V 1 base short and J 5 bases short, with 9 bases between. The length of the CDR3 is 14 residues. CDR3 protein: CASSQATGYQPQHF. The CDR3 DNA reads as TGTGCCAGCAGCCAAGCTACAGGGTATCAGCCCCAGCATTTT.

There are many counts of this clonotype. The V gene is TRBV12-3 or TRBV12-4, the J gene TRBJ2-3; the D is unclear. This CDR3 comprises 14 residues. V dropped 2 bases and J dropped 0 bases, with 6 bases sitting between them. CDR3 region: CASSLIDSTDTQYF. The CDR3, as DNA: TGTGCCAGCAGTTTAATAGACAGCACAGATACGCAGTATTTT.

This clonotype was observed at least ten times. J is TRBJ2-4 and V is TRBV7-9, with D possibly being TRBD2 (5 bases). Trimming stripped 5 bases from V and 1 base from J, with 12 bases between. The CDR3 extends over 15 amino acids. Germline-derived CDR1 and CDR2 are SEHNR and FQNEAQ (reference sequence). The CDR3, as DNA: TGTGCCAGCAGCCAGGCATGGGAGGCCAAAAACATTCAGTACTTC. Amino acids: CASSQAWEAKNIQYF.

Ten or more counts support this clonotype. The chain employs TRBV5-1 and TRBJ2-3, with 10 bases lining up with TRBD1. CDR1 SGHRS and CDR2 YFSETQ come from the germline V gene. The ends lost 4 bases at V and 5 bases at J; junction bases unmatched: 4. CDR3 size: 14 residues. CDR3 amino acids: CASSQGQGRDTQYF. Here the CDR3 DNA reads TGCGCCAGCAGCCAGGGACAGGGGAGAGATACGCAGTATTTT.

V gene TRBV12-3 or TRBV12-4 combines with J gene TRBJ1-1, with a weak D call TRBD1 (6 bases). This CDR3 spans 14 amino acids. V shed 6 bases and J shed 6 bases, with 17 bases lying between them. The CDR3 sequence: CASSPAPGVPEAFF. The CDR3 DNA follows: TGTGCCAGCAGCCCAGCCCCAGGGGTACCTGAAGCTTTCTTT.

This clonotype was observed a few times. The V call is TRBV4-3, the J call TRBJ1-2; TRBD1 might be the D (5 bases). The V and J ends lost 0 bases and 3 bases respectively, with 8 bases between them. The length of the CDR3 is 14 residues. The germline CDR1 and CDR2 sequences are LGHNA and YSLEER. DNA for the CDR3: TGCGCCAGCAGCCAAGATGGGGGATACTATGGCTACACCTTC. This codes for CASSQDGGYYGYTF.

This clonotype occurred many times. The chain is built from TRBV6-6 and TRBJ2-1; 10 bases map to TRBD1. Germline CDR1 MNHNY, CDR2 SVGAGI (reference sequence). This CDR3 has 15 residues. V trimming: 7 bases; J trimming: 5 bases; junction bases outside the gene matches: 8. The DNA of the CDR3 is TGTGCCAGCACCTCGGCCGGGACAGGGGACAATGAGCAGTTCTTC. Translating gives CASTSAGTGDNEQFF.